The clone carrying this TCR beta chain showed up just a few times. Its antigen is not identified. Of the isolated RNA, all was reverse transcribed, and so the sequenced material was expressed TCRB transcripts. Here immunoSEQ multiplex PCR was the method, and the copy in TCRdb shows in-frame clones only, minus some. Among 250,000 to 300,000 clones listed, roughly 25% were seen once. This entry belongs to a study of beta chain features in type 1 diabetes. Broader study findings: Within patients, naive, central memory and Treg TCRB repertoires seemed more similar than within healthy donors. Moderate but significant shortening of TCRB CDR3s was recorded in all four CD4+ subsets from Type 1 diabetes patients.

Sequenced: naive CD4+ T cells from blood. The TCR sequence derives from a woman younger than 45 with type 1 diabetes.

The CDR3 here is CASSVAQSPYNEQFF. CDR3 coding DNA: TGTGCCAGCAGCGTAGCTCAGTCCCCCTACAATGAGCAGTTCTTC. V usage is TRBV9 and J usage is TRBJ2-1; no reliable D call. Germline V gene data show CDR1 as SGDLS and CDR2 as YYNGEE. CDR3 length equals 15 residues. The V end lost 0 bases, the J end lost 2 bases, and 9 bases lay between the germline ends.